Shown below are 28 T cell receptor beta chains from a single sample sequenced in a study of a mutant IDH1 vaccine in newly diagnosed glioma. Their target antigens are unknown. Measured with immunoSEQ multiplex PCR; TCRdb has only the in-frame clones, and not every one. The sample carries roughly 40,000 clones, around 90% recorded once. Sample time point: week 23, last vaccination. Alongside topical imiquimod, each dose of vaccine comprised 300 ug of mutant IDH1 20-mer peptide. Sequencing was performed on PBMCs, taken from a glioma patient whose treatment included an IDH1 peptide vaccine. Every receptor here comes from a man aged 45-65 years with glioma.

The chain employs TRBV14 and TRBJ2-7; a weak D match, TRBD2 (6 bases). CDR3 length: 14 residues. Germline V CDR1 and CDR2: SGHDN, FVKESK. Between the trimmed V and J ends, which lost 5 bases and 2 bases, there was a span of 13 bases. The CDR3 coding sequence is TGTGCCAGCAGCTTAGCGGAGGCCCCCTACGAGCAGTACTTC. Translating gives CASSLAEAPYEQYF.

The J gene is TRBJ2-2, the V gene TRBV2; 7 nucleotides line up with TRBD1. Germline CDR1 reads SNHLY; CDR2 reads FYNNEI. Losses at the gene ends were 7 bases for V and 4 bases for J; bases not matched to a gene: 3. The CDR3 has 13 residues. The CDR3 region has the DNA TGTGCCAGCAAGGGACAGCCCACCGGGGAGCTGTTTTTT. Protein: CASKGQPTGELFF.

This chain connects TRBV4-3 to TRBJ1-2; 8 bases align to TRBD1. The CDR3 runs 19 residues. Germline assignment: CDR1 LGHNA and CDR2 YSLEER. V was clipped by 0 bases and J by 10 bases; unmatched bases: 22. The CDR3, as DNA: TGCGCCAGCAGCCAAGAATATTACCTTCAGGGGGCGCGGGACTTTGACTACACCTTC. This translates into CASSQEYYLQGARDFDYTF.

J is TRBJ1-1 and V is TRBV9; D is undetermined. The V end was cut by 0 bases, the J end by 0 bases, with 6 bases between. Germline loops: CDR1 SGDLS, CDR2 YYNGEE. The CDR3 sequence is 14 residues long. CDR3 residues: CASSVEGMNTEAFF. In nucleotides, the CDR3 is TGTGCCAGCAGCGTAGAGGGTATGAACACTGAAGCTTTCTTT. The full variable domain, its missing parts supplied by reference TRBV9 and TRBJ1-1, is DSGVTQTPKHLITATGQRVTLRCSPRSGDLSVYWYQQSLDQGLQFLIQYYNGEERAKGNILERFSAQQFPDLHSELNLSSLELGDSALYFCASSVEGMNTEAFFGQGTRLTVV.

The V and J genes are TRBV29-1 and TRBJ2-5, with D maybe TRBD1 (7 bases). The CDR3 is made up of 15 amino acids. The V gene's germline CDR1 is SQVTM and CDR2 ANQGSEA. V was pared by 4 bases and J by 1 base, with 16 bases between. This CDR3 is CSVAGGQSLQETQYF. As DNA, the CDR3 is TGCAGCGTTGCCGGGGGACAGAGCCTCCAAGAGACCCAGTACTTC.

This chain connects TRBV6-5 to TRBJ2-3; D might be TRBD1 (5 bases). V lost 2 bases and J 2 bases, leaving 11 bases between the germline ends. Germline CDR1 is MNHEY and CDR2 is SVGAGI. CDR3 length equals 15 residues. The CDR3 loop is CASSYGTGPTDTQYF. The CDR3 region has the DNA TGTGCCAGCAGTTACGGTACAGGACCCACAGATACGCAGTATTTT.

The V and J genes are TRBV6-1 and TRBJ2-7; 7 bases fit TRBD1. The ends lost 7 bases at V and 5 bases at J; junction bases unmatched: 11. CDR3 length: 14 residues. Germline V CDR1 and CDR2: MNHNS, SASEGT. The CDR3 DNA reads as TGTGCCAGCACCCCACAAGACAGGGTCAACGAGCAGTACTTC. Translating it yields CASTPQDRVNEQYF.

The genes are TRBV5-6 and TRBJ1-5, with unresolved D. CDR3 length: 14 residues. Trimming removed 6 bases from V and 7 bases from J, with 17 bases in between. Germline values: CDR1 SGHDT, CDR2 YYEEEE. The CDR3 protein is CASKMTGSRQPQHF. As DNA, the CDR3 is TGTGCCAGCAAGATGACGGGTTCAAGGCAGCCCCAGCATTTT.

This chain links TRBV7-6 with TRBJ2-5, with 11 bases fitting TRBD2. Per germline, CDR1 SGHVS and CDR2 FNYEAQ. The CDR3 sequence is 16 residues long. Trimming removed 6 bases from V and 5 bases from J; junction bases left unmatched: 11. The CDR3 DNA reads TGTGCCAGCAGTCGTACTAGCGGGAGTCGGGTGGAGACCCAGTACTTC. This sequence encodes CASSRTSGSRVETQYF.

CDR3 DNA sequence: TGCAGCGCCTGGGGACAGCGGTCCGAGCAGTACTTC. Its translation: CSAWGQRSEQYF. The rearrangement uses TRBV29-1 and TRBJ2-7; 7 bases fit TRBD1. The length of the CDR3 is 12 residues. The J segment lost 6 bases and the V segment lost 7 bases, leaving 9 bases of the junction unmatched. Germline lookup yields CDR1 SQVTM and CDR2 ANQGSEA.

This sequence joins TRBV5-1 and TRBJ1-1, with TRBD1 identical over 7 bases. The CDR3 spans 15 residues. The germline V gene has CDR1 SGHRS and CDR2 YFSETQ. Losses at the gene ends were 4 bases for V and 0 bases for J; bases not matched to a gene: 6. The CDR3 coding sequence is TGCGCCAGCAGCACGGGGGACAGCTTGAACACTGAAGCTTTCTTT. Translating it yields CASSTGDSLNTEAFF.

The rearrangement links TRBV10-3 to TRBJ2-6, with TRBD1 matching 9 bases. CDR3 length equals 17 residues. Trimming took 6 bases from V and 0 from J; bases not matched to a gene: 6. In germline, CDR1 is ENHRY, CDR2 SYGVKD. The CDR3 protein is CAIRGQGLSSGANVLTF. The CDR3 DNA reads as TGTGCCATCAGGGGACAGGGCTTGAGCTCTGGGGCCAACGTCCTGACTTTC.

This clone was seen only once. The J gene is TRBJ2-3, the V gene TRBV10-1; a possible D gene is TRBD2 (5 bases). The CDR3 has 14 residues. V was cut by 5 bases and J by 0 bases, with 9 bases left in between. Per the germline V gene, CDR1 is WNHNN and CDR2 is SYGVQD (reference sequence). CDR3 nucleotide sequence: TGCGCCAGCAGTATCGGGATTAGCACAGATACGCAGTATTTT. It encodes CASSIGISTDTQYF.

V usage is TRBV2 and J usage is TRBJ1-4; D remains ambiguous. V was shortened by 6 bases and J by 7 bases, with 18 bases between the two germline ends. The CDR3 has 15 amino acids. Germline V CDR1 and CDR2: SNHLY, FYNNEI. CDR3 residues: CASRALGVDTEKLFF. In nucleotides, the CDR3 is TGTGCCAGCAGGGCCCTCGGGGTAGATACTGAAAAACTGTTTTTT.

This chain links TRBV30 with TRBJ2-2; 12 bases fit TRBD2. CDR1 and CDR2 (germline): GTSNPN, SVGIG (reference sequence). The junction had 5 bases not matched to a gene; V was cut back by 5 bases and J by 7 bases. This CDR3 comprises 14 residues. The CDR3 protein is CAWSGLAGRGELFF. The CDR3 nucleotides are TGTGCCTGGTCGGGACTAGCGGGCCGCGGGGAGCTGTTTTTT.

The chain recombines TRBV18 with TRBJ1-2; no clear D. The germline V and J ends were trimmed by 0 bases and 2 bases, with 4 bases remaining between them. The CDR3 has 13 amino acids. From germline, CDR1 is KGHSH and CDR2 LQKENI. The CDR3 DNA reads as TGTGCCAGCTCACCACCAGAGAACTATGGCTACACCTTC. Its translation: CASSPPENYGYTF.

The chain carries TRBV19 and TRBJ1-5, with D tentatively TRBD1 (5 bases). Looked up from germline, CDR1 is LNHDA and CDR2 is SQIVND (reference sequence). V lost 6 bases, J lost 7 bases, and 22 bases lay in between. This CDR3 region has 16 residues. The CDR3 spells CASSRGAVGGVQPQHF. The CDR3 DNA reads as TGTGCCAGTAGCCGTGGTGCAGTGGGGGGAGTCCAGCCCCAGCATTTT.

This clone came up once. The rearrangement links TRBV6-1 to TRBJ1-2, with TRBD1 matching 8 bases. Unmatched junction bases numbered 8, after V lost 4 bases and J lost 4 bases. The CDR3 sequence is 15 residues long. CDR1 MNHNS and CDR2 SASEGT come from the germline V gene. This CDR3 is CASSAVTGGGYGYTF. As DNA, the CDR3 is TGTGCCAGCAGTGCGGTCACAGGGGGTGGCTATGGCTACACCTTC.

The rearrangement uses TRBV10-1 and TRBJ1-3; no firm D call. This CDR3 is 13 amino acids long. The V end was cut by 7 bases, the J end by 3 bases, with 10 bases between. Germline V gene data show CDR1 as WNHNN and CDR2 as SYGVQD (reference sequence). CDR3 sequence (DNA): TGCGCCAGCACGTCCGGCAGTGGAAACACCATATATTTT. Translation gives CASTSGSGNTIYF.

This chain uses TRBV13 with TRBJ1-2; D perhaps matches TRBD1 (5 bases). The V end lost 3 bases, the J end lost 0 bases, and 11 bases lay between the germline ends. The CDR3 length is 15 residues. Germline values: CDR1 PRHDT, CDR2 FYEKMQ (reference sequence). CDR3 bases: TGTGCCAGCAGCTTCCCGACAGCAACTAACTATGGCTACACCTTC. Encoded protein: CASSFPTATNYGYTF.

The CDR3 coding sequence is TGTGCCAGCAGCTTAGGGACAGGGGATGAGCAGTTCTTC. Its protein product is CASSLGTGDEQFF. The chain carries TRBV7-6 and TRBJ2-1; 9 bases match TRBD1. The CDR3 is 13 residues long. V gave up 1 base and J gave up 8 bases; unmatched junction bases: 0. The germline gives CDR1 SGHVS, CDR2 FNYEAQ.

CDR3 coding DNA: TGTGCCAGCAGATTATACAATGAGCAGTTCTTC. Its protein product is CASRLYNEQFF. The rearrangement uses TRBV6-5 and TRBJ2-1; D is unclear. V was clipped by 6 bases and J by 4 bases, with 4 bases between them. The CDR3 consists of 11 residues. Germline values: CDR1 MNHEY, CDR2 SVGAGI.

The chain recombines TRBV7-2 with TRBJ2-2, with no clear D. This CDR3 contains 14 residues. Germline values: CDR1 SGHTA, CDR2 FQGNSA. V was cut by 2 bases and J by 7 bases, with 11 bases left in between. CDR3 sequence: CASSLQPEFGELFF. The CDR3 coding sequence is TGTGCCAGCAGCTTACAGCCAGAGTTCGGGGAGCTGTTTTTT.

The V call is TRBV7-9, the J call TRBJ1-1, with D unclear. The CDR3 has 14 amino acids. The germline V gene encodes CDR1 SEHNR and CDR2 FQNEAQ (reference sequence). V was shortened by 0 bases and J by 0 bases, with 5 bases between the two germline ends. The CDR3: CASSLAHLNTEAFF. The CDR3 nucleotides are TGTGCCAGCAGCTTAGCCCATTTGAACACTGAAGCTTTCTTT.

The rearrangement links TRBV7-2 to TRBJ2-1; 10 bases match TRBD2. CDR1 and CDR2 from the germline V gene are SGHTA and FQGNSA. The junction had 9 bases not matched to a gene; V was cut back by 5 bases and J by 5 bases. There are 16 residues in the CDR3. The CDR3 loop reads CASSQGGLARNNEQFF. CDR3 DNA sequence: TGTGCCAGCAGCCAAGGGGGACTAGCGAGGAACAATGAGCAGTTCTTC.

This clone was found once. The genes are TRBV21-1 and TRBJ1-1. TRBV21-1 is a recognized pseudogene. This CDR3 contains 15 residues. The DNA for the CDR3 is TGTGCCAGCAGCAAAGGGGAGGGGGGGGACACTGAAGCTTTCTTT. Its protein product is CASSKGEGGDTEAFF.

The J gene is TRBJ1-3, the V gene TRBV11-2, with D perhaps matching TRBD1 (5 bases). V lost 5 bases and J lost 1, with 12 bases in between. The CDR3 is 15 residues long. In germline, CDR1 is SGHAT, CDR2 FQNNGV. The CDR3 DNA sequence: TGTGCCAGCAGCCGAGTCGCAGGGTCTGGAAACACCATATATTTT. This codes for CASSRVAGSGNTIYF.

In this sample, this clone turned up once. This rearrangement joins TRBV29-1 to TRBJ1-3, with TRBD1 as a possible D gene (6 bases). V was shortened by 6 bases and J by 4 bases, with 13 bases between the two germline ends. There are 13 residues in the CDR3. Germline V gene data show CDR1 as SQVTM and CDR2 as ANQGSEA. CDR3 sequence reads: CSVATGNGNTIYF. The CDR3 bases are TGCAGCGTCGCCACAGGGAACGGAAACACCATATATTTT.